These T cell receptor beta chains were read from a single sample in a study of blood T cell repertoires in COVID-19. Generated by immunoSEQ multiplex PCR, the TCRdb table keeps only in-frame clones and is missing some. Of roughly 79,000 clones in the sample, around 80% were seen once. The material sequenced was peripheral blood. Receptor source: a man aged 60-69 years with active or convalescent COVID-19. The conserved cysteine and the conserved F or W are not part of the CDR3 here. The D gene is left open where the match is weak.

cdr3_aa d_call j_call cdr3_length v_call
ASSLEGLAGVYEQY TRBD2 TRBJ2-7 14 TRBV7-2
ASSPRRFPATGRAVGNQPQH NA TRBJ1-5 20 TRBV6-6
ASSPLGLVPDTQY TRBD2 TRBJ2-3 13 TRBV18
ASSSLYEQY NA TRBJ2-7 9 TRBV6-5
ATSDLLRTQY NA TRBJ2-5 10 TRBV24-1
ANGQGTTDTQY TRBD1 TRBJ2-3 11 TRBV10-3
ASSPRLAGIVGELF TRBD2 TRBJ2-2 14 TRBV5-1
ASSPARGVNYGYT NA TRBJ1-2 13 TRBV6-2/TRBV6-3
ASSNSLGGQGARQPQH NA TRBJ1-5 16 TRBV21-1
ASSRQGNTGELF TRBD1 TRBJ2-2 12 TRBV7-8
ASSGLSHQETQY NA TRBJ2-5 12 TRBV6-2/TRBV6-3
ASSQQGNNSPLH NA TRBJ1-6 12 TRBV11-2
ASSLIGEVGSYNEQF NA TRBJ2-1 15 TRBV11-2
ASSLMDTGGLYEQY TRBD1 TRBJ2-7 14 TRBV7-9
ASSSGLRRDSPLH NA TRBJ1-6 13 TRBV11-2
ASSSTTGTGLTNEKLF TRBD1 TRBJ1-4 16 TRBV7-7
ASSRQRGGPGDTQY TRBD2 TRBJ2-3 14 TRBV19
ASSDRGRSYEQY TRBD1 TRBJ2-7 12 TRBV25-1
ASSQDLKRGELQF TRBD2 TRBJ2-1 13 TRBV4-3
ASRPDRLNSPLH TRBD1 TRBJ1-6 12 TRBV6-5
ASSDRYNEQF NA TRBJ2-1 10 TRBV7-8
ASSPDTRYQPQH NA TRBJ1-5 12 TRBV27
AWSSGTGVQPQH TRBD1 TRBJ1-5 12 TRBV30
ASSLGASGGPGANVLT TRBD2 TRBJ2-6 16 TRBV5-1
ASSQGAGMNTEAF NA TRBJ1-1 13 TRBV4-1
ASSPSGGPSYEQY NA TRBJ2-7 13 TRBV19
ASSQGTGIQPQH TRBD1 TRBJ1-5 12 TRBV6-2/TRBV6-3
ASSSLTTGYLGEKLF NA TRBJ1-4 15 TRBV7-9
AAHTGGTGYT NA TRBJ1-2 10 TRBV19
AISESADRAEKLF TRBD1 TRBJ1-4 13 TRBV10-3
ASSLTGTSGYNEQF TRBD2 TRBJ2-1 14 TRBV7-2
ASSPPLGQGSTEAF TRBD1 TRBJ1-1 14 TRBV18
ASSQGTRTGYGYT NA TRBJ1-2 13 TRBV3-1/TRBV3-2
ASIRVPDRRTLTDTQY TRBD1 TRBJ2-3 16 TRBV3-1/TRBV3-2
SVEDPGQGPYSGNTIY TRBD1 TRBJ1-3 16 TRBV29-1
AWSASGTSGGGEQY TRBD2 TRBJ2-7 14 TRBV30
ASGSLFSNQPQH NA TRBJ1-5 12 TRBV19
ASSWVERYNEQF NA TRBJ2-1 12 TRBV5-4
ASSPQGDNQPQH NA TRBJ1-5 12 TRBV7-2
ASSSGTGGLNSPLH TRBD1 TRBJ1-6 14 TRBV7-6
ASSGGQGGETQY NA TRBJ2-5 12 TRBV5-1
ASSQTGGSGYT TRBD1 TRBJ1-2 11 TRBV18